A single sample is the source of the 5 T cell receptor beta chains below, sequenced in a study of blood T cell repertoires in COVID-19. Repertoires were generated with immunoSEQ multiplex PCR, while TCRdb's copy carries only in-frame clones and drops some. The sample has a few hundred thousand clones; approximately 90% are singletons. The sequencing input was peripheral blood. These receptors all come from a young man with acute or convalescent COVID-19.

The gene calls are TRBV14 and TRBJ2-5; tentative D call: TRBD2 (5 bases). CDR1 and CDR2 (germline): SGHDN, FVKESK. The CDR3 has 13 amino acids. The V end lost 4 bases, the J end lost 4 bases, and 10 bases lay between the germline ends. The CDR3 region has the DNA TGTGCCAGCAGCCCGCATACTAGAGAGACCCAGTACTTC. This translates into CASSPHTRETQYF. Variable domain in full (rest from reference TRBV14 and TRBJ2-5): EAGVTQFPSHSVIEKGQTVTLRCDPISGHDNLYWYRRVMGKEIKFLLHFVKESKQDESGMPNNRFLAERTGGTYSTLKVQPAELEDSGVYFCASSPHTRETQYFGPGTRLLVL.

This chain joins TRBV18 and TRBJ1-1; TRBD1 aligns across 7 bases. Germline V gene lookup returns CDR1 KGHSH and CDR2 LQKENI. The CDR3 runs to 13 residues. J gave up 4 bases and V 2 bases, and 1 base lay outside the gene matches. DNA of the CDR3: TGTGCCAGCTCACCAACAGGGGCCACTGAAGCTTTCTTT. The encoded protein is CASSPTGATEAFF.

This clone was seen only once. This chain joins TRBV28 and TRBJ1-2; D call uncertain. V shed 7 bases and J shed 6 bases, with 24 bases lying between them. The germline gives CDR1 MDHEN, CDR2 SYDVKM. The CDR3 runs 16 residues. CDR3 sequence reads: CASTPGVGSLRNGYTF. The CDR3 nucleotides read TGTGCCAGCACCCCCGGAGTTGGGTCCCTTCGAAATGGCTACACCTTC.

The V call is TRBV18, the J call TRBJ2-1; 12 positions agree with TRBD2. Germline CDR1 reads KGHSH; CDR2 reads LQKENI. V lost 6 bases to trimming and J lost 8 bases; unmatched junction nucleotides: 5. CDR3 size: 14 residues. DNA for the CDR3: TGTGCCAGCTCCTCTAGCGGGAGGGAGTATGAGCAGTTCTTC. It translates to CASSSSGREYEQFF.

V and J are TRBV11-2 and TRBJ1-6; unclear D gene. The V end lost 1 base, the J end lost 8 bases, and 15 bases lay between the germline ends. The germline CDR1 and CDR2 sequences are SGHAT and FQNNGV. The CDR3 spans 16 residues. CDR3 sequence reads: CASSLVVRGPDSPLHF. The CDR3 nucleotides read TGTGCCAGCAGCTTAGTTGTAAGAGGGCCGGATTCACCCCTCCACTTT.